One and the same sample provided the 3 T cell receptor beta chains below, sequenced in a study of cytomegalovirus exposure and HLA in healthy donors. PCR primers comprised 60 Vbeta and 13 Jbeta primers. The repertoire was sequenced with immunoSEQ multiplex PCR; TCRdb's copy has only in-frame clones and lacks some. Here the sample table reports under 200,000 clones. Sequenced input: PBMCs. These TCRs come from a woman younger than 35 in good health and CMV-seropositive.

This chain connects TRBV19 to TRBJ2-3; 11 bases are a match to TRBD2. Looked up from germline, CDR1 is LNHDA and CDR2 is SQIVND (reference sequence). V shed 2 bases, J shed 3 bases, and the junction held 1 base outside the gene matches. This CDR3 is 15 amino acids long. The CDR3 here is CASSITSGSTDTQYF. In nucleotides, the CDR3 is TGTGCCAGTAGTATAACTAGCGGGAGTACAGATACGCAGTATTTT.

The chain employs TRBV6-5 and TRBJ2-3; D is perhaps TRBD2 (6 bases). Germline CDR1 is MNHEY and CDR2 is SVGAGI. Trimming took off 1 base at V and 1 base at J, with 12 bases between the two ends. The CDR3 covers 16 residues. The CDR3 DNA reads TGTGCCAGCAGTTACTATGGGAGGACGGGCACAGATACGCAGTATTTT. This sequence encodes CASSYYGRTGTDTQYF.

The J gene is TRBJ1-2, the V gene TRBV9, with a tentative D call TRBD1 (5 bases). CDR1 and CDR2 (germline): SGDLS, YYNGEE. The germline V and J ends were trimmed by 3 bases and 3 bases, with 12 bases remaining between them. This CDR3 is 14 amino acids long. CDR3 in DNA: TGTGCCAGCAGCGCCCATGGGGGGGACTATGGCTACACCTTC. Translating gives CASSAHGGDYGYTF. Filled out from reference TRBV9 and TRBJ1-2, the complete variable domain reads DSGVTQTPKHLITATGQRVTLRCSPRSGDLSVYWYQQSLDQGLQFLIQYYNGEERAKGNILERFSAQQFPDLHSELNLSSLELGDSALYFCASSAHGGDYGYTFGSGTRLTVV.